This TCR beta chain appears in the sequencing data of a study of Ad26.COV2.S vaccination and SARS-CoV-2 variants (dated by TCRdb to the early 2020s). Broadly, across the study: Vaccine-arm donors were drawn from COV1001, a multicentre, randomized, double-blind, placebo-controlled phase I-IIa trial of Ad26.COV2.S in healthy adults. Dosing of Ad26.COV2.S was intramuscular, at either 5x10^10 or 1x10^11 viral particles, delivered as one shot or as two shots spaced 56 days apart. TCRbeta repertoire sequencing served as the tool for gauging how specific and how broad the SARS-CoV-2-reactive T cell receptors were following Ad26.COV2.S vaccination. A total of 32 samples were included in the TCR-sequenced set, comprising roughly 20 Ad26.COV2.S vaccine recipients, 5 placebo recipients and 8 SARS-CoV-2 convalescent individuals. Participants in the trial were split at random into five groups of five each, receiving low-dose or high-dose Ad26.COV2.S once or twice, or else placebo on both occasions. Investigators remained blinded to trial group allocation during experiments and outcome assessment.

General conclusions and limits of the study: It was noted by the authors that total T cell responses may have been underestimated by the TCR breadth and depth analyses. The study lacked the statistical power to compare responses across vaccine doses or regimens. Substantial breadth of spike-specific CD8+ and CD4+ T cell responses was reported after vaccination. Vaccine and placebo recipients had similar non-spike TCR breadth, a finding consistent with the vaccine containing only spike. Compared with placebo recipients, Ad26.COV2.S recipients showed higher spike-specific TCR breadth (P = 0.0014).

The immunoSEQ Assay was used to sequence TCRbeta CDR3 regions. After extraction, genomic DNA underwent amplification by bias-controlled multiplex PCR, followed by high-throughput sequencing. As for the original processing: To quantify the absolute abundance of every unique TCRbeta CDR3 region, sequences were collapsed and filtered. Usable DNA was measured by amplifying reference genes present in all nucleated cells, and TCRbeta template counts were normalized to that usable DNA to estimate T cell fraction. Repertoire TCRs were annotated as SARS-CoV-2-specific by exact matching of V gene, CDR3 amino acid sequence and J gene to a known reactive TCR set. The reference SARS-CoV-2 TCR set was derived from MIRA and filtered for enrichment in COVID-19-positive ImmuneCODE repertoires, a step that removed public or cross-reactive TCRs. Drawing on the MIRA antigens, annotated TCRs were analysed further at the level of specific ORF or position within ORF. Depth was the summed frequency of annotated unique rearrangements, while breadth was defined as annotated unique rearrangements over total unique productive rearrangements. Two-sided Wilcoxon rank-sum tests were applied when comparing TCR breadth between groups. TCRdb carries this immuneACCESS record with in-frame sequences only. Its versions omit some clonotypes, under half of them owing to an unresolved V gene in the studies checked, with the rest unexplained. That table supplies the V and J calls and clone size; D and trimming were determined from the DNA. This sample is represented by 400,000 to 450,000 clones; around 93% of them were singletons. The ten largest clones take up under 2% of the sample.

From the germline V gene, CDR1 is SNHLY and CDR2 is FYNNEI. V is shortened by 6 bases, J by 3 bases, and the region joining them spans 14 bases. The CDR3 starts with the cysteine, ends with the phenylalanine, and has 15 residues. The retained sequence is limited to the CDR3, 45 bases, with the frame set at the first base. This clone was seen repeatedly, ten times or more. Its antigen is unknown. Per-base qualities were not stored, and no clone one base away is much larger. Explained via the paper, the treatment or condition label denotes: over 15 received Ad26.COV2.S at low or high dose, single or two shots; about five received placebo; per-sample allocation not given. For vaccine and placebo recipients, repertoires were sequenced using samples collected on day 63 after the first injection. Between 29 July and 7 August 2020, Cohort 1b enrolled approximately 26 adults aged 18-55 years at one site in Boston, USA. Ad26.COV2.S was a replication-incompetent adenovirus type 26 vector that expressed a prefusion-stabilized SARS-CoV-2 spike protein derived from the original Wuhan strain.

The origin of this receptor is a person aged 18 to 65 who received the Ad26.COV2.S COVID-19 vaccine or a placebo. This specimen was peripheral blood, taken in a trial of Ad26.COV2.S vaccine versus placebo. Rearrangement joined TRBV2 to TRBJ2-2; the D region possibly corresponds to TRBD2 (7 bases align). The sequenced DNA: TGTGCCAGCAGGCCGGACAGCGGGGACACCGGGGAGCTGTTTTTT. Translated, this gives CASRPDSGDTGELFF.